One sample yielded the 20 T cell receptor beta chains listed below, sequenced in a study of blood T cells in healthy people across ages. For the second PCR, which ran for roughly 6 to 12 cycles, a sample-barcoded 5' primer and a J-beta primer mix were used. TCRdb re-called the 5' RACE reads through MiXCR, storing one row per CDR3 protein. The sample includes 550,000 to 700,000 distinct CDR3 sequences, roughly 28% of them seen just once. Input material: blood. The receptors stem from a woman in her 70s in good health.

This clonotype has a handful of counts. The J gene is TRBJ1-1, the V gene TRBV4-1; unclear D gene. Per the germline V gene, CDR1 is MGHRA and CDR2 is YSYEKL. Trimming stripped 0 bases from V and 3 bases from J, with 20 bases between. CDR3 length: 18 residues. CDR3: CASSQDVARGPRDTEAFF. The CDR3 bases are TGCGCCAGCAGCCAAGATGTAGCCCGAGGGCCCCGGGACACTGAAGCTTTCTTT.

This clonotype occurred many times. The chain has TRBV6-2 or TRBV6-3 and TRBJ1-1; D is uncertain. Germline V CDR1 and CDR2: MNHEY, SVGEGT. CDR3 length equals 12 residues. Trimming stripped 10 bases from V and 8 bases from J, with 17 bases between. CDR3 loop: CATSRARAEAFF. The CDR3 DNA follows: TGTGCCACCTCCCGGGCCCGGGCCGAAGCTTTCTTT.

There are a few counts of this clonotype. The rearrangement joins TRBV18 to TRBJ2-5, with unresolved D. V dropped 3 bases and J dropped 5 bases, with 16 bases sitting between them. The CDR3 loop spans 15 amino acids. CDR1 is KGHSH and CDR2 is LQKENI in the germline V gene. The CDR3: CASSPAGARKETQYF. For the CDR3, the DNA is TGTGCCAGCTCACCGGCCGGAGCTCGTAAGGAGACCCAGTACTTC. Full variable domain (outside the CDR3, taken from reference TRBV18 and TRBJ2-5): NAGVMQNPRHLVRRRGQEARLRCSPMKGHSHVYWYRQLPEEGLKFMVYLQKENIIDESGMPKERFSAEFPKEGPSILRIQQVVRGDSAAYFCASSPAGARKETQYFGPGTRLLVL.

DNA for the CDR3: TGCGCCAGCAGCTCAATCTGGGGTTCGACCCAGTACTTC. It specifies CASSSIWGSTQYF. The V call is TRBV5-1, the J call TRBJ2-5; no reliable D call. Germline lookup yields CDR1 SGHRS and CDR2 YFSETQ. The CDR3 is made up of 13 amino acids. V dropped 3 bases and J dropped 7 bases, with 13 bases sitting between them. Filled out from reference TRBV5-1 and TRBJ2-5, the complete variable domain reads KAGVTQTPRYLIKTRGQQVTLSCSPISGHRSVSWYQQTPGQGLQFLFEYFSETQRNKGNFPGRFSGRQFSNSRSEMNVSTLELGDSALYLCASSSIWGSTQYFGPGTRLLVL.

In this sample, this clonotype turned up a few times. This chain connects TRBV6-1 to TRBJ2-4; the D gene is possibly TRBD2 (5 bases). This CDR3 region has 19 residues. The germline V gene encodes CDR1 MNHNS and CDR2 SASEGT. The V end lost 0 bases, the J end lost 4 bases, and 22 bases lay between the germline ends. CDR3 residues: CASSEALGGISDVKNIQYF. The CDR3 DNA reads TGTGCCAGCAGTGAAGCCCTAGGAGGTATTTCGGATGTGAAAAACATTCAGTACTTC.

The gene calls are TRBV7-6 and TRBJ2-1; 10 bases line up with TRBD2. The V gene end was trimmed by 5 bases and the J gene end by 10 bases; junction bases not matched to a gene: 8. Germline values: CDR1 SGHVS, CDR2 FNYEAQ. The CDR3 runs 14 residues. The CDR3 bases are TGTGCCAGCAGCAAAGCGGGGGGGACATTAGAGCAGTTCTTC. Its translation: CASSKAGGTLEQFF.

CDR3 in DNA: TGCAGCGTTTTCGAGAACACTGAAGCTTTCTTT. Its translation is CSVFENTEAFF. The chain joins TRBV29-1 to TRBJ1-1; D is unclear. The germline gives CDR1 SQVTM, CDR2 ANQGSEA. V lost 5 bases and J 1 base, leaving 5 bases between the germline ends. This CDR3 is built from 11 residues.

The chain combines TRBV11-2 with TRBJ1-2; possibly TRBD1 for D (5 bases). CDR3 length: 16 residues. Germline loops: CDR1 SGHAT, CDR2 FQNNGV. V was cut by 4 bases and J by 6 bases, with 21 bases left in between. For the CDR3, the DNA is TGTGCCAGCAGCTACGCCCCCGGGGGGGTCGCTCATGGCTACACCTTC. Its protein is CASSYAPGGVAHGYTF.

This clonotype came up a few times. The chain couples TRBV29-1 to TRBJ2-5; tentatively, D is TRBD2 (7 bases). The better agreement between TRBJ2-7 and the DNA end casts doubt on the J call. Looked up from germline, CDR1 is SQVTM and CDR2 is ANQGSEA. CDR3 length: 15 amino acids. The CDR3 coding sequence is TGCAGCGTTGAAGGAGTTGAAGGGGGGGACTACGAGCAGTACTTC. Protein: CSVEGVEGGDYEQYF.

The V gene is TRBV6-1, the J gene TRBJ2-5; 12 bases agree with TRBD2. The end of the DNA aligns better with TRBJ2-1, so the J call may be wrong. The V gene's germline CDR1 is MNHNS and CDR2 SASEGT. CDR3 size: 16 residues. The CDR3 DNA reads as TGTGCCAGCAGTCCCCAGACTAGCGGGGGCAGGAATGAGCAGTTCTTC. Translating gives CASSPQTSGGRNEQFF.

The gene calls are TRBV4-2 and TRBJ1-1; D remains ambiguous. CDR1 is LGHNA and CDR2 is YNFKEQ in the germline V gene. V shed 1 base and J shed 0 bases, with 15 bases lying between them. CDR3 length equals 17 residues. The CDR3, as DNA: TGTGCCAGCAGCCAAGTAAATGGCATCGGGCTGAACACTGAAGCTTTCTTT. Protein sequence: CASSQVNGIGLNTEAFF.

The chain joins TRBV9 to TRBJ2-3; 7 bases are shared with TRBD1. The CDR3 length is 13 residues. Trimming cost V 4 bases and J 7 bases; bases outside gene matches: 6. Germline-derived CDR1 and CDR2 are SGDLS and YYNGEE. This CDR3 reads CASSTRDSNTQYF. The DNA for the CDR3 is TGTGCCAGCAGCACCCGGGACAGTAATACGCAGTATTTT.

This clonotype came up a few times. The chain combines TRBV20-1 with TRBJ1-2; tentatively, D is TRBD1 (5 bases). The germline CDR1 and CDR2 sequences are DFQATT and SNEGSKA (reference sequence). The V end lost 8 bases, the J end lost 4 bases, and 14 bases lay between the germline ends. The CDR3 consists of 12 residues. This CDR3 is CSPGPSGYGYTF. In nucleotides, the CDR3 is TGCAGTCCGGGACCCTCTGGCTATGGCTACACCTTC.

The rearrangement links TRBV25-1 to TRBJ2-2; no clear D gene. The CDR3 has 16 amino acids. Trimming pared 6 bases from V and 0 bases from J, leaving 14 bases between. In germline, CDR1 is MGHDK, CDR2 SYGVNS. In nucleotides, the CDR3 is TGTGCCAGCAGCGGACGTGCCGGCTCGAACACCGGGGAGCTGTTTTTT. Protein: CASSGRAGSNTGELFF.

V is TRBV20-1 and J is TRBJ1-5; D is uncertain. Germline V gene data show CDR1 as DFQATT and CDR2 as SNEGSKA (reference sequence). V was pared by 0 bases and J by 4 bases, with 10 bases between. CDR3 length: 14 residues. The DNA for the CDR3 is TGCAGTGCTAGAGATATAATTAATAATCAGCCCCAGCATTTT. Protein sequence: CSARDIINNQPQHF.

J is TRBJ2-1 and V is TRBV24-1; 8 nucleotides agree with TRBD2. Germline CDR1 KGHDR, CDR2 SFDVKD. V dropped 2 bases and J dropped 8; count of bases not matched to a gene: 10. This CDR3 contains 16 residues. CDR3 in DNA: TGTGCCACCAGTGATTCCACCGGGACCGGGGGGGATGAGCAGTTCTTC. It encodes CATSDSTGTGGDEQFF.

Only a few counts were recorded for this clonotype. This rearrangement joins TRBV5-1 to TRBJ2-7; D is unresolved. The CDR3 is made up of 15 amino acids. Looked up from germline, CDR1 is SGHRS and CDR2 is YFSETQ. Trimming stripped 0 bases from V and 0 bases from J, with 10 bases between. The CDR3, as DNA: TGCGCCAGCAGCTTGGCCGTGGGTCTCTCCTACGAGCAGTACTTC. It yields the protein CASSLAVGLSYEQYF.

This clonotype was seen a few times. The rearrangement uses TRBV20-1 and TRBJ1-1; 10 positions match TRBD1. This CDR3 contains 14 residues. Germline CDR1 is DFQATT and CDR2 is SNEGSKA (reference sequence). V shed 4 bases and J 2 bases; nucleotides not matched to a gene: 4. CDR3 coding DNA: TGCAGTGCTACCCGGACAGGGGGAAACACTGAAGCTTTCTTT. This translates into CSATRTGGNTEAFF.

V usage is TRBV5-1 and J usage is TRBJ2-1, with 12 bases identical to TRBD2. Germline V gene lookup returns CDR1 SGHRS and CDR2 YFSETQ. After removal of 3 bases from V and 3 bases from J, the junction contained 10 bases not matched to a gene. This CDR3 has 18 amino acids. The CDR3 spells CASSSGLAGTTHYNEQFF. The CDR3 coding sequence is TGCGCCAGCAGCTCGGGACTAGCGGGCACAACCCACTACAATGAGCAGTTCTTC.

This clonotype was seen just once. The V and J genes are TRBV12-3 or TRBV12-4 and TRBJ1-2; a possible D gene is TRBD1 (6 bases). Between the trimmed V and J ends, which lost 7 bases and 4 bases, there was a span of 10 bases. The CDR3 contains 12 residues. CDR3 nucleotides: TGTGCCAGCACTAAACAGGGCTATGGCTACACCTTC. It yields the protein CASTKQGYGYTF.